The next 10 T cell receptor beta chains were all read from a single sample in a study of CD8 T cells in Susac syndrome. Reverse transcription of about 0.45 to 1 ug RNA was performed with random hexamers. TCRdb redid the calling of the immunoSEQ multiplex PCR reads with MiXCR, one entry per CDR3 protein. Among about 190,000 distinct CDR3 sequences listed, over 85% were seen once. Specimen: CD4+ T cells from PBMCs. These receptors came from a human donor in good health.

The V and J genes are TRBV6-5 and TRBJ2-1, with TRBD1 identical over 7 bases. The germline CDR1 and CDR2 sequences are MNHEY and SVGAGI. Germline trimming cut 0 bases from V and 7 bases from J; bases unmatched to any gene: 3. The CDR3 is made up of 14 amino acids. The chain's CDR3 is CASSYSWTGNEQFF. The CDR3 bases are TGTGCCAGCAGTTACTCCTGGACAGGTAATGAGCAGTTCTTC.

A few counts support this clonotype. V is TRBV18 and J is TRBJ1-5, with D hard to call. V lost 0 bases, J lost 7 bases, and 7 bases lay in between. CDR3 length: 13 residues. The germline V gene has CDR1 KGHSH and CDR2 LQKENI. CDR3 sequence (DNA): TGTGCCAGCTCACCACCGGGGAACCAGCCCCAGCATTTT. Translated, it gives CASSPPGNQPQHF.

This clonotype was seen only a few times. The CDR3 DNA follows: TGTGCCAGCAGCTTGGGGAACACGGACCTCTACGAGCAGTACGTC. Residues: CASSLGNTDLYEQYV. The genes are TRBV5-6 and TRBJ2-7; D remains ambiguous. Germline loops: CDR1 SGHDT, CDR2 YYEEEE. V shed 0 bases and J shed 3 bases, with 13 bases lying between them. The CDR3 spans 15 residues.

CDR3 protein: CASSLRTSGGVSSYNEQFF. Written as DNA, the CDR3 is TGTGCCAGCAGCCTACGGACTAGCGGGGGGGTTAGCTCCTACAATGAGCAGTTCTTC. The chain recombines TRBV7-8 with TRBJ2-1, with TRBD2 identical over 15 bases. Trimming removed 5 bases from V and 0 bases from J; junction bases left unmatched: 8. The germline gives CDR1 SGHVS, CDR2 FQNEAQ. This CDR3 spans 19 amino acids.

The chain couples TRBV4-1 to TRBJ2-3; 8 nucleotides match TRBD2. V lost 3 bases and J lost 0; bases outside the gene matches: 8. CDR1 and CDR2 (germline): MGHRA, YSYEKL. There are 17 residues in the CDR3. The CDR3 is CASSHRGGPASTDTQYF. In DNA form, the CDR3 reads TGCGCCAGCAGCCACCGGGGGGGCCCCGCTAGCACAGATACGCAGTATTTT.

The chain links TRBV19 to TRBJ2-5; TRBD1 matches 8 bases. There are 13 residues in the CDR3. The germline V gene has CDR1 LNHDA and CDR2 SQIVND (reference sequence). After removal of 6 bases from V and 1 base from J, the junction contained 1 base not matched to a gene. The CDR3 sequence is CASSDRGQETQYF. In DNA, the CDR3 is TGTGCCAGTAGCGACAGGGGCCAAGAGACCCAGTACTTC.

In DNA, the CDR3 is TGTGCCAGCAGCTTGGAGGGCCTTTTCAATGAGCAGTTCTTC. Amino acid sequence: CASSLEGLFNEQFF. This chain joins TRBV7-9 and TRBJ2-1, with D perhaps matching TRBD2 (6 bases). The CDR3 totals 14 residues. Per the germline V gene, CDR1 is SEHNR and CDR2 is FQNEAQ (reference sequence). The ends were cut back, 3 bases at V and 6 bases at J, with 12 bases in the middle.

This chain uses TRBV9 with TRBJ2-3; D is undetermined. CDR3 length: 13 amino acids. In germline, CDR1 is SGDLS, CDR2 YYNGEE. Trimming pared 2 bases from V and 2 bases from J, leaving 6 bases between. CDR3 residues: CASSVIPTDTQYF. Here the CDR3 DNA reads TGTGCCAGCAGCGTGATCCCCACAGATACGCAGTATTTT.

This clonotype was recorded only once. The chain carries TRBV12-3 or TRBV12-4 and TRBJ2-4; no clear D gene. The CDR3 extends over 12 amino acids. V lost 1 base and J lost 4, with 2 bases in between. The CDR3 bases are TGTGCCAGCAGTTTAGATAAAAACATTCAGTACTTC. It yields the protein CASSLDKNIQYF.

The chain carries TRBV5-1 and TRBJ1-1; D uncertain. V dropped 6 bases and J dropped 2 bases, with 11 bases sitting between them. The CDR3 is made up of 13 amino acids. The germline gives CDR1 SGHRS, CDR2 YFSETQ. The CDR3: CASTQAQNTEAFF. Written as DNA, the CDR3 is TGCGCCAGCACACAAGCCCAAAACACTGAAGCTTTCTTT. The full variable domain, rest sourced from reference TRBV5-1 and TRBJ1-1, is KAGVTQTPRYLIKTRGQQVTLSCSPISGHRSVSWYQQTPGQGLQFLFEYFSETQRNKGNFPGRFSGRQFSNSRSEMNVSTLELGDSALYLCASTQAQNTEAFFGQGTRLTVV.